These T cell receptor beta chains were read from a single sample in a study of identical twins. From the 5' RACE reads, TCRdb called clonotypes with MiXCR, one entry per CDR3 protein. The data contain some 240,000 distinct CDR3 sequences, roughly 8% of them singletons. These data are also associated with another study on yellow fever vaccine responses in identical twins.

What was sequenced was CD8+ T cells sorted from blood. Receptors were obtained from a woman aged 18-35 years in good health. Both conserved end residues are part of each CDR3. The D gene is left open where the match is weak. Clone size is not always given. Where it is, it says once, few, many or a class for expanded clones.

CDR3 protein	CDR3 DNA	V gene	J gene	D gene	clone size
CASSVEGASVEFF	TGTGCCAGCAGCGTTGAAGGCGCCAGCGTGGAGTTCTTC	TRBV9	TRBJ2-1	-	-
CASSPIGGATYNEQFF	TGTGCCAGCAGCCCTATCGGGGGTGCTACCTACAATGAGCAGTTCTTC	TRBV3-1	TRBJ2-1	-	-
CASSEAQGGNTDTQYF	TGTGCCAGCAGTGAAGCCCAAGGCGGAAACACAGATACGCAGTATTTT	TRBV2	TRBJ2-3	-	-
CASSLAEENTEAFF	TGTGCCAGCAGCTTAGCGGAAGAGAACACTGAAGCTTTCTTT	TRBV7-9	TRBJ1-1	-	few
CASSPDWRSYNEQFF	TGTGCCAGCAGTCCAGACTGGCGCTCCTACAATGAGCAGTTCTTC	TRBV11-2	TRBJ2-1	-	few
CASSLDRGLSTEAFF	TGTGCCAGCAGCTTGGACAGGGGCCTAAGCACTGAAGCTTTCTTT	TRBV7-2	TRBJ1-1	TRBD1	few
CASSTDRINEKLFF	TGTGCCAGCTCCACGGACAGGATTAATGAAAAACTGTTTTTT	TRBV12-3/TRBV12-4	TRBJ1-4	TRBD1	-
CASSFRGGTTYEQYF	TGTGCCAGCAGTTTTCGGGGGGGAACCACCTACGAGCAGTACTTC	TRBV12-3/TRBV12-4	TRBJ2-7	TRBD2	few
CASSKRQGGQPQHF	TGTGCCAGCAGCAAACGCCAGGGTGGTCAGCCCCAGCATTTT	TRBV21-1	TRBJ1-5	-	-
CASSQGEEREAADTQYF	TGTGCCAGCAGCCAAGGGGAGGAGCGGGAGGCGGCAGATACGCAGTATTTT	TRBV3-1	TRBJ2-3	TRBD2	few
CASSLEDRVIDTQYF	TGTGCCAGCAGTTTAGAAGACAGGGTTATTGATACGCAGTATTTT	TRBV12-3/TRBV12-4	TRBJ2-3	TRBD1	many
CASSLAPWDTQYF	TGTGCCAGCAGCTTAGCGCCGTGGGATACGCAGTATTTT	TRBV7-9	TRBJ2-3	-	-
CATLDAAGVTDTQYF	TGTGCCACCCTAGACGCAGCGGGGGTCACAGATACGCAGTATTTT	TRBV10-3	TRBJ2-3	TRBD2	-
CASSQVPSWGETQYF	TGCGCCAGCAGCCAAGTTCCCAGCTGGGGGGAGACCCAGTACTTC	TRBV4-3	TRBJ2-5	-	many
CAISPWRGETQYF	TGTGCCATCAGCCCTTGGAGGGGTGAGACCCAGTACTTC	TRBV10-3	TRBJ2-5	-	few
CSARGGLAGDEQFF	TGCAGTGCTAGGGGGGGACTAGCGGGAGATGAGCAGTTCTTC	TRBV20-1	TRBJ2-1	TRBD2	-
CSVAGASEQYF	TGCAGCGTTGCTGGAGCCTCGGAGCAGTACTTC	TRBV29-1	TRBJ2-7	-	few
CASSSLTGEQPQHF	TGTGCCAGCAGTTCTCTGACAGGGGAACAGCCCCAGCATTTT	TRBV7-2	TRBJ1-5	TRBD1	many
CASSLWGGYDTGELFF	TGTGCCAGCAGCTTATGGGGGGGCTACGACACCGGGGAGCTGTTTTTT	TRBV7-2	TRBJ2-2	-	few
CASSYRADSYGYTF	TGTGCCAGCAGTTATAGAGCTGACAGCTATGGCTACACCTTC	TRBV6-5	TRBJ1-2	-	-
CASTASGYNEQFF	TGTGCCAGTACGGCTAGCGGCTACAATGAGCAGTTCTTC	TRBV19	TRBJ2-1	TRBD2	-
CSVVYRGHEQYF	TGCAGCGTTGTATACAGGGGACACGAGCAGTACTTC	TRBV29-1	TRBJ2-7	TRBD1	many
CASSFSLGSYEQYF	TGTGCCAGCAGTTTCTCTCTGGGCTCCTACGAGCAGTACTTC	TRBV27	TRBJ2-7	-	few
CASSQAAAQGVFGYTF	TGCGCCAGCAGCCAAGCTGCAGCCCAGGGAGTGTTTGGCTACACCTTC	TRBV4-1	TRBJ1-2	-	-
CATSDLGLAGFGNEQFF	TGTGCCACCAGTGATTTAGGACTAGCGGGATTCGGTAATGAGCAGTTCTTC	TRBV24-1	TRBJ2-1	TRBD2	few
CASSLGIRNPSTDTQYF	TGTGCCAGCAGTTTAGGGATCCGGAACCCTAGCACAGATACGCAGTATTTT	TRBV12-3/TRBV12-4	TRBJ2-3	-	-
CASTQGGHWDQPQHF	TGTGCCAGCACGCAGGGGGGGCATTGGGATCAGCCCCAGCATTTT	TRBV5-5	TRBJ1-5	TRBD1	few
CASRETGDYGYTF	TGTGCCAGCAGGGAAACAGGGGATTATGGCTACACCTTC	TRBV6-1	TRBJ1-2	TRBD1	few
CASRPGQGYETQYF	TGCGCCAGCAGACCCGGACAGGGCTACGAGACCCAGTACTTC	TRBV5-1	TRBJ2-5	TRBD1	many
CASGLGDGDGYTF	TGTGCTAGTGGTTTGGGGGACGGGGATGGCTACACCTTC	TRBV12-5	TRBJ1-2	-	few
CSASRLAGGDYNEQFF	TGCAGTGCTAGTCGTCTAGCGGGAGGGGACTACAATGAGCAGTTCTTC	TRBV20-1	TRBJ2-1	TRBD2	-
CAWASLAASYNEQFF	TGTGCCTGGGCCTCTCTAGCGGCCTCCTACAATGAGCAGTTCTTC	TRBV30	TRBJ2-1	TRBD2	few
CASSLVRAATRYEQYF	TGTGCCAGCAGTCTCGTCCGGGCAGCGACCAGATACGAGCAGTACTTC	TRBV12-3/TRBV12-4	TRBJ2-7	-	many
CASRAMGQKNTEAFF	TGTGCCAGCAGAGCAATGGGACAGAAGAACACTGAAGCTTTCTTT	TRBV25-1	TRBJ1-1	TRBD1	-
CASGLNVFPDTQYF	TGTGCTAGTGGTTTGAATGTCTTTCCGGATACGCAGTATTTT	TRBV12-5	TRBJ2-3	-	-
CASSLRPGLAGGSQETQYF	TGTGCCAGCAGCTTAAGGCCGGGACTAGCGGGGGGTTCCCAAGAGACCCAGTACTTC	TRBV11-2	TRBJ2-5	TRBD2	-
CASSFSSGRVGEQYF	TGTGCCAGCAGTTTCTCTAGCGGGAGAGTGGGCGAGCAGTACTTC	TRBV27	TRBJ2-7	TRBD2	few
CASSALALAGSEQFF	TGTGCCAGCAGCGCCTTAGCCCTAGCCGGATCGGAGCAGTTCTTC	TRBV7-3	TRBJ2-1	-	few
CSARGWDRETQYF	TGCAGTGCTAGAGGATGGGATCGGGAGACCCAGTACTTC	TRBV20-1	TRBJ2-5	-	many
CASSLDRDSPSYEQYF	TGCGCCAGCAGCTTGGACCGGGACAGTCCCTCCTACGAGCAGTACTTC	TRBV5-1	TRBJ2-7	TRBD1	few
CASGSGEQFF	TGTGCCAGCGGATCGGGTGAGCAGTTCTTC	TRBV9	TRBJ2-1	-	many
CSASVPFGARVTEAFF	TGCAGTGCTAGCGTTCCCTTTGGAGCTAGAGTCACTGAAGCTTTCTTT	TRBV20-1	TRBJ1-1	-	many
CASSMGLAETQYF	TGTGCCAGCAGCATGGGACTAGCTGAGACCCAGTACTTC	TRBV7-9	TRBJ2-5	TRBD2	-
CASSLGTGNNQPQHF	TGCGCCAGCAGCTTGGGGACGGGAAACAATCAGCCCCAGCATTTT	TRBV5-1	TRBJ1-5	-	few
CSATGQNTGELFF	TGCAGCGCTACGGGACAGAACACCGGGGAGCTGTTTTTT	TRBV29-1	TRBJ2-2	-	few